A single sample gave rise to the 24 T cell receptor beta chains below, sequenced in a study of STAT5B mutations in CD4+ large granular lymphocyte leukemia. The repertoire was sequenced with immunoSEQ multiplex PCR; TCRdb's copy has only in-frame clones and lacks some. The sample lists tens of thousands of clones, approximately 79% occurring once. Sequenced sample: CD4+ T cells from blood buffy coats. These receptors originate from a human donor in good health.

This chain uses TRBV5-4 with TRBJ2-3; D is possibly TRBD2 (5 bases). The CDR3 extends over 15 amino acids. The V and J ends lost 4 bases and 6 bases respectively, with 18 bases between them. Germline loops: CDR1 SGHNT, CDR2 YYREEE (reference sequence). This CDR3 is CASSPAAWGADTQYF. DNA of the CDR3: TGTGCCAGCAGCCCGGCTGCCTGGGGAGCCGATACGCAGTATTTT.

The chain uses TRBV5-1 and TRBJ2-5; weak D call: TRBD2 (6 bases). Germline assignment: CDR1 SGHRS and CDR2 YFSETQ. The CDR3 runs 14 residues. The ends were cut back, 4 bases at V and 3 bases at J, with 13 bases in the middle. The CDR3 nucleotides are TGCGCCAGCAGCCCCGGAGGAGGGAAAGAGACCCAGTACTTC. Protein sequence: CASSPGGGKETQYF.

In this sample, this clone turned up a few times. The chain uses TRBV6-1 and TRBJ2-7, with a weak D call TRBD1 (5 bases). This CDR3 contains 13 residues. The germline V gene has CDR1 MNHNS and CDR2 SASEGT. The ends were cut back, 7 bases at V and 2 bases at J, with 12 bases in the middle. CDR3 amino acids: CASTERQTYEQYF. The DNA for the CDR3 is TGTGCCAGCACCGAGCGACAGACCTACGAGCAGTACTTC.

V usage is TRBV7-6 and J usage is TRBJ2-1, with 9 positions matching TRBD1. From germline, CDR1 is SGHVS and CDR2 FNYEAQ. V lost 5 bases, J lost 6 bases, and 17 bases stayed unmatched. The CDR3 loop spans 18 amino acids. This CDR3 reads CASSPQRRGTGYGNEQFF. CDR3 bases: TGTGCCAGCAGCCCTCAACGGAGGGGGACAGGGTACGGCAATGAGCAGTTCTTC. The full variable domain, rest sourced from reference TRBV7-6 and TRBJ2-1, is GAGVSQSPRYKVTKRGQDVALRCDPISGHVSLYWYRQALGQGPEFLTYFNYEAQQDKSGLPNDRFSAERPEGSISTLTIQRTEQRDSAMYRCASSPQRRGTGYGNEQFFGPGTRLTVL.

CDR3 bases: TGTGCCAGCAGCATCAACGTAGCGGGAAAAGAGACCCAGTACTTC. It codes for CASSINVAGKETQYF. The chain recombines TRBV7-6 with TRBJ2-5, with 8 nucleotides matching TRBD2. J gave up 3 bases and V 5 bases, and 8 bases lay outside the gene matches. In germline, CDR1 is SGHVS, CDR2 FNYEAQ. The CDR3 has 15 residues. Together with reference TRBV7-6 and TRBJ2-5, the CDR3 gives the full variable domain: GAGVSQSPRYKVTKRGQDVALRCDPISGHVSLYWYRQALGQGPEFLTYFNYEAQQDKSGLPNDRFSAERPEGSISTLTIQRTEQRDSAMYRCASSINVAGKETQYFGPGTRLLVL.

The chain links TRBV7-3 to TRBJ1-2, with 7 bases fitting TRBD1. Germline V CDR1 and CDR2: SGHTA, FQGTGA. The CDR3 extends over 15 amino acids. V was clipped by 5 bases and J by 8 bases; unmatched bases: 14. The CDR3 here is CASSPSGGGYLGYTF. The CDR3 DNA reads TGTGCCAGCAGCCCTAGTGGAGGGGGCTACCTAGGCTACACCTTC.

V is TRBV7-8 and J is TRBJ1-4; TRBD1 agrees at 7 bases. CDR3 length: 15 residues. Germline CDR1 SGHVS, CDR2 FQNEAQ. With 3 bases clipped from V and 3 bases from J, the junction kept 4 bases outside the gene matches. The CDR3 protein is CASSFNRGSNEKLFF. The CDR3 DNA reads TGTGCCAGCAGCTTTAACAGGGGATCTAATGAAAAACTGTTTTTT.

The CDR3 nucleotides are TGTGCCTGGAAGAAGCGGGGGGGCTTCACCGGGGAGCTGTTTTTT. Translated, it gives CAWKKRGGFTGELFF. The chain recombines TRBV30 with TRBJ2-2; TRBD2 agrees at 10 bases. V lost 4 bases, J lost 4 bases, and 6 bases stayed unmatched. Germline CDR1 reads GTSNPN; CDR2 reads SVGIG (reference sequence). This CDR3 comprises 15 residues.

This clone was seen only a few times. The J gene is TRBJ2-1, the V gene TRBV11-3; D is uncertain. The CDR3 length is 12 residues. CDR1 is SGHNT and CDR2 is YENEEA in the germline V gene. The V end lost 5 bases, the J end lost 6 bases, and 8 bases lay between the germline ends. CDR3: CASSPDSNEQFF. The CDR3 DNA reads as TGTGCCAGCAGCCCTGATAGCAATGAGCAGTTCTTC.

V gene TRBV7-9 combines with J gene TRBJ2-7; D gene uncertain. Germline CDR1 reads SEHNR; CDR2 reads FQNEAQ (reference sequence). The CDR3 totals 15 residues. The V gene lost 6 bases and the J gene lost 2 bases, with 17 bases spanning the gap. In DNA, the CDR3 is TGTGCCAGCAGTTTAAGCCGGTCTGCCACCTACGAGCAGTACTTC. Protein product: CASSLSRSATYEQYF.

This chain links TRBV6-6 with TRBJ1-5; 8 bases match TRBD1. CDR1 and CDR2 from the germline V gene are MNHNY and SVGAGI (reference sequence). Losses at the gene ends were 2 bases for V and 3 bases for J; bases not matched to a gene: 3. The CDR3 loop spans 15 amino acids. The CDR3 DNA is TGTGCCAGCAGTTACGGGACAGGTCTCAATCAGCCCCAGCATTTT. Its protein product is CASSYGTGLNQPQHF.

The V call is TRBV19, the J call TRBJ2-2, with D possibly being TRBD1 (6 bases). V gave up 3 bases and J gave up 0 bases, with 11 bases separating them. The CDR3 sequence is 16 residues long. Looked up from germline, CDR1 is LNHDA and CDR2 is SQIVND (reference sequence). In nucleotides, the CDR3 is TGTGCCAGTAGTATTCAGACAGGCTCGAACACCGGGGAGCTGTTTTTT. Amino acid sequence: CASSIQTGSNTGELFF.

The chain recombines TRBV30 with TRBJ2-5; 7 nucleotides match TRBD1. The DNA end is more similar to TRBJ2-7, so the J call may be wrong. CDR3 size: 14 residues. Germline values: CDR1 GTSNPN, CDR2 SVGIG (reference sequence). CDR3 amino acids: CAWSTGAPTYEQYF. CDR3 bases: TGTGCCTGGAGTACAGGGGCCCCGACCTACGAGCAGTACTTC.

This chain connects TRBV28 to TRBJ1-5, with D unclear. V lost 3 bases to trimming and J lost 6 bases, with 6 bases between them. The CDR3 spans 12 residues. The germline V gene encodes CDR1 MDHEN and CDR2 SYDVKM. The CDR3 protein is CASSLSPQPQHF. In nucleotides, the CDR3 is TGTGCCAGCAGTTTGTCCCCTCAGCCCCAGCATTTT.

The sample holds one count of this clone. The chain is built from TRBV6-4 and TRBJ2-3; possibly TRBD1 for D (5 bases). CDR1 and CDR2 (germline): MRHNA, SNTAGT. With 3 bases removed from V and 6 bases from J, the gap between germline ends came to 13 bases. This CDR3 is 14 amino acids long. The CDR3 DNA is TGTGCCAGCAGTGAAGGGGTTTACTCTGATACGCAGTATTTT. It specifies CASSEGVYSDTQYF.

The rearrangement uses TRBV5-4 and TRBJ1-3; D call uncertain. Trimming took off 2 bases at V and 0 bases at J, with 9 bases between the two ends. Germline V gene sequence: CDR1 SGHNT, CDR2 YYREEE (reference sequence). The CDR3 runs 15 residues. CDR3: CASSFQRNSGNTIYF. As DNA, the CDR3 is TGTGCCAGCAGCTTCCAGAGGAACTCTGGAAACACCATATATTTT.

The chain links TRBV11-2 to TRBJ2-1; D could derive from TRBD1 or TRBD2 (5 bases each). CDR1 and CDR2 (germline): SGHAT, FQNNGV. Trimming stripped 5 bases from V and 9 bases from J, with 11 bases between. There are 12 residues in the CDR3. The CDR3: CASSQARGEQFF. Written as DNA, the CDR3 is TGTGCCAGCAGCCAGGCGAGGGGTGAGCAGTTCTTC.

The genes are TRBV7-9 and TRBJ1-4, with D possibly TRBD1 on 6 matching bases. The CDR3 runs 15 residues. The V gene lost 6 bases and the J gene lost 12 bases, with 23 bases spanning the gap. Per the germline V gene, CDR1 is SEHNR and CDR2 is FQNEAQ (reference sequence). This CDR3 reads CASRGGSAPRDELFF. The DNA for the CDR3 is TGTGCCAGCAGAGGGGGGTCAGCCCCGAGGGACGAACTGTTTTTT.

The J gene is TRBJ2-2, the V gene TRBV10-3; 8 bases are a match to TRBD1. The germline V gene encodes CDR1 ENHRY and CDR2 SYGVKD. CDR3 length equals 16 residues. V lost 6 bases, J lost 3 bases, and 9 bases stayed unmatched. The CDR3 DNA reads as TGTGCCATCAGGCCCGGGACAGGAGTTTACACCGGGGAGCTGTTTTTT. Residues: CAIRPGTGVYTGELFF.

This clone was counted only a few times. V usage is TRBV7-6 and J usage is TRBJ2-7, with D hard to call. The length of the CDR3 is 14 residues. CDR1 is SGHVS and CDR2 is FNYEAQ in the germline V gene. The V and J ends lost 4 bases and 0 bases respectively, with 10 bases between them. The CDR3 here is CASSSSVASYEQYF. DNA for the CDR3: TGTGCCAGCAGCTCGTCGGTAGCCTCCTACGAGCAGTACTTC. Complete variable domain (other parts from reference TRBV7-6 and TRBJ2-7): GAGVSQSPRYKVTKRGQDVALRCDPISGHVSLYWYRQALGQGPEFLTYFNYEAQQDKSGLPNDRFSAERPEGSISTLTIQRTEQRDSAMYRCASSSSVASYEQYFGPGTRLTVT.

CDR3 bases: TGTGCCTGGAGTGCCGGGACAGGGTTTAACGAGCAGTACTTC. Amino acids: CAWSAGTGFNEQYF. The V and J genes are TRBV30 and TRBJ2-7; TRBD1 aligns across 9 bases. V trimming: 1 base; J trimming: 5 bases; junction bases outside the gene matches: 6. This CDR3 is built from 14 residues. Germline CDR1 reads GTSNPN; CDR2 reads SVGIG (reference sequence).

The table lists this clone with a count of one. CDR3 region: CASSFSATGEQYF. CDR3 sequence (DNA): TGCGCCAGCAGCTTTTCCGCCACCGGCGAGCAGTACTTC. The rearrangement uses TRBV5-1 and TRBJ2-7, with D hard to call. This CDR3 contains 13 residues. With 2 bases removed from V and 6 bases from J, the gap between germline ends came to 12 bases. In germline, CDR1 is SGHRS, CDR2 YFSETQ.

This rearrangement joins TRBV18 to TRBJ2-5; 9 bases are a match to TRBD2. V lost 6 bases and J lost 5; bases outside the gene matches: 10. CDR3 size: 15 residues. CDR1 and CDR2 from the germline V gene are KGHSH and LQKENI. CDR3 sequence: CASSPASGNRETQYF. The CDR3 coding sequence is TGTGCCAGCTCCCCGGCTAGCGGGAACCGGGAGACCCAGTACTTC.

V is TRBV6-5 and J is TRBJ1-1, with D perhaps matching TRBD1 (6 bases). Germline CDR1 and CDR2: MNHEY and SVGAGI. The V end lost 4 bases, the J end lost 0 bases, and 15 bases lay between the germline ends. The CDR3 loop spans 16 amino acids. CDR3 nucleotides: TGTGCCAGCAGTTTAGGCTTAGGGGGGATGAACACTGAAGCTTTCTTT. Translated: CASSLGLGGMNTEAFF.